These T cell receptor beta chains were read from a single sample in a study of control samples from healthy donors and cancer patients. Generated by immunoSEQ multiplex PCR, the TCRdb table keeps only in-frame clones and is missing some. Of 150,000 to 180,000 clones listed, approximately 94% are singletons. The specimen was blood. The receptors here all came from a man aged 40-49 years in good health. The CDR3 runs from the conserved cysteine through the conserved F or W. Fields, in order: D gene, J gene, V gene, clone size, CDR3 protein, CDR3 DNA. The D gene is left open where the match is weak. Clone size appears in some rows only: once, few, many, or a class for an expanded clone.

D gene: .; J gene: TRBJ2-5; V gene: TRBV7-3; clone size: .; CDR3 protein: CASSLKETQYF; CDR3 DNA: TGTGCCAGCAGCCTCAAGGAGACCCAGTACTTC
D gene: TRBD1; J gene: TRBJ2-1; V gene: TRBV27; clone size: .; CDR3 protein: CASINRGRYNEQFF; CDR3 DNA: TGTGCCAGCATCAACAGGGGGCGCTACAATGAGCAGTTCTTC
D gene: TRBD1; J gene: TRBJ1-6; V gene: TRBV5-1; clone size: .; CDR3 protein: CASSLGDRNNSPLHF; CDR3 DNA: TGCGCCAGCAGCTTGGGGGACAGGAATAATTCACCCCTCCACTTT
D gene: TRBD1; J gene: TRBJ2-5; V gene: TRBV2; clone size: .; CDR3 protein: CASSGQGEIGETQYF; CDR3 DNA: TGTGCCAGCAGTGGGCAGGGGGAAATCGGAGAGACCCAGTACTTC
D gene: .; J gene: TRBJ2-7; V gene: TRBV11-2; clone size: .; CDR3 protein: CASSSLDYEQYF; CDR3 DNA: TGTGCCAGCAGCTCTTTAGATTACGAGCAGTACTTC
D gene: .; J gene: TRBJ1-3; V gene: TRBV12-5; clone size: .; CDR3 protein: CASRRGDSGNTIYF; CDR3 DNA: TGTGCTAGCCGAAGGGGGGACTCTGGAAACACCATATATTTT
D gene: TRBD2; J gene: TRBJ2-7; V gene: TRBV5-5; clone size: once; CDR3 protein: CASRLDGGGAYEQYF; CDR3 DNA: TGTGCCAGCAGGTTAGACGGCGGGGGGGCCTACGAGCAGTACTTC
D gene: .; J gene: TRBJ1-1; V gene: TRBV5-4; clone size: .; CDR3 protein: CASSLGSGNTEAFF; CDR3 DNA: TGTGCCAGCAGCTTGGGTTCCGGGAACACTGAAGCTTTCTTT
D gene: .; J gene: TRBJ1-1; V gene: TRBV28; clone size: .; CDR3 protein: CASSLGPLQAFF; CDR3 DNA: TGTGCCAGCAGTTTAGGTCCACTACAAGCTTTCTTT
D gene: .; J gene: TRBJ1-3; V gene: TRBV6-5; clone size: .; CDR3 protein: CASSYSGGVSGNTIYF; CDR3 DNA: TGTGCCAGCAGTTACTCGGGTGGGGTATCTGGAAACACCATATATTTT
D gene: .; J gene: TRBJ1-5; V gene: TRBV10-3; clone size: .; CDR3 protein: CAISDPNNQPQHF; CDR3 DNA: TGTGCCATCAGCGACCCCAACAATCAGCCCCAGCATTTT
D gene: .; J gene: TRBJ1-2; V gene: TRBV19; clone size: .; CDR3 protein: CASRVGLNYGYTF; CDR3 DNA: TGTGCCAGTAGAGTCGGACTGAACTATGGCTACACCTTC
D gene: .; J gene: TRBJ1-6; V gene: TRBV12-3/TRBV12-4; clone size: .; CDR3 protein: CASSLDNNSPLHF; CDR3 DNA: TGTGCCAGCAGTTTGGATAATAATTCACCCCTCCACTTT
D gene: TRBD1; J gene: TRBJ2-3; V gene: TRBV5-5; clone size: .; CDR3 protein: CASSVGGTGTTDTQYF; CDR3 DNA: TGTGCCAGCAGCGTTGGGGGGACAGGGACCACAGATACGCAGTATTTT
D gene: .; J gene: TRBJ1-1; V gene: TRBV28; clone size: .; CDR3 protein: CATRSGMYTEAFF; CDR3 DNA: TGTGCCACCCGGTCGGGGATGTACACTGAAGCTTTCTTT
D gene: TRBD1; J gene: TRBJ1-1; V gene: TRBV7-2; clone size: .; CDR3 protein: CASSLAGQGIAEAFF; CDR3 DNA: TGTGCCAGCAGCTTAGCGGGACAGGGTATAGCTGAAGCTTTCTTT
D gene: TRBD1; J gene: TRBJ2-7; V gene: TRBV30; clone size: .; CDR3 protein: CAWSTGTGNYEQYF; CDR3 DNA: TGTGCCTGGAGTACCGGGACAGGAAACTACGAGCAGTACTTC
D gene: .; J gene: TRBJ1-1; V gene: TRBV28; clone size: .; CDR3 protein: CASSLGGGPEAFF; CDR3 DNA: TGTGCCAGCAGTTTGGGAGGGGGGCCTGAAGCTTTCTTT
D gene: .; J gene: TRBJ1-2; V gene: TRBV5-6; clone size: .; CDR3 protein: CASSLGGPNYGYTF; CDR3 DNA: TGTGCCAGCAGCTTGGGGGGACCCAACTATGGCTACACCTTC
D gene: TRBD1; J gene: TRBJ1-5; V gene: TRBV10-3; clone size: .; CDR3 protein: CAISAGGTGSAQHF; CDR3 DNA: TGTGCCATCAGCGCCGGAGGGACAGGCTCGGCCCAGCATTTT
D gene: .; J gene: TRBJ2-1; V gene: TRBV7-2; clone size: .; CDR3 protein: CASSFKEGNGQFF; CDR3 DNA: TGTGCCAGCAGCTTTAAAGAGGGAAATGGGCAGTTCTTC
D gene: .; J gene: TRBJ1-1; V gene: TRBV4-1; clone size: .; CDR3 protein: CASSPREAMNTEAFF; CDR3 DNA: TGCGCCAGCAGCCCCCGGGAAGCCATGAACACTGAAGCTTTCTTT
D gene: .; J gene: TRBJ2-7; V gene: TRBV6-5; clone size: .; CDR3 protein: CASSPTPDSSYEQYF; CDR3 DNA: TGTGCCAGCAGTCCTACCCCGGACAGCTCCTACGAGCAGTACTTC
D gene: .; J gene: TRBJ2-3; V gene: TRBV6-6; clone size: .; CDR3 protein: CASSTRVEDTQYF; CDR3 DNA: TGTGCCAGCAGTACTCGGGTGGAAGATACGCAGTATTTT
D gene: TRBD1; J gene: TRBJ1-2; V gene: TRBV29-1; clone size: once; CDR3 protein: CSARTGLGYTF; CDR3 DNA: TGCAGCGCACGGACAGGGCTTGGCTACACCTTC
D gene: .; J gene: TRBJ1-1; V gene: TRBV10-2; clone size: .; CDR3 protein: CASTGTGSPGNTEAFF; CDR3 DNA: TGCGCCAGCACAGGAACAGGGTCCCCGGGGAACACTGAAGCTTTCTTT
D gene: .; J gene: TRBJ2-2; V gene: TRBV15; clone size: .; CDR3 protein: CATSRDRGGGGELFF; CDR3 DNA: TGTGCCACCAGCAGAGATCGAGGGGGGGGCGGGGAGCTGTTTTTT
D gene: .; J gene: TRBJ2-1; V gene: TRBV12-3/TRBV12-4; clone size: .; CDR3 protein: CASSLNNEQFF; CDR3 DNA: TGTGCCAGCAGTTTAAACAATGAGCAGTTCTTC
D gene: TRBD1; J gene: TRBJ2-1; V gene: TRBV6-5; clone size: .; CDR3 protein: CASSTDRGRVNEQFF; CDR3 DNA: TGTGCCAGCAGTACGGACAGGGGTAGGGTAAATGAGCAGTTCTTC